This T cell receptor beta chain was profiled in a study of shared clonotypes between healthy human individuals. Sequencing was performed with immunoSEQ multiplex PCR; in TCRdb, only in-frame clones are kept and a portion is missing. Of 1,100,000 or so clones listed, more than 75% are singletons. Germline CDR1 and CDR2: SEHNR and FQNEAQ (reference sequence). J was trimmed by 6 bases and V by 4 bases; bases with no gene match: 12. The CDR3 spans 16 residues. Sequencing used memory CD4+ T cells from PBMCs. Regarding subset: CD45RA-negative fraction. This receptor was identified in a man between 18 and 35 years old in good health. Some clones in this sample may be carry-over from other donors' samples. J is TRBJ2-1 and V is TRBV7-9; 7 bases fit TRBD1. The CDR3 reads CASSSIPGQRFNEQFF. CDR3 in DNA: TGTGCCAGCAGCTCCATTCCGGGACAGAGATTCAATGAGCAGTTCTTC.